This T cell receptor beta chain appears in the sequencing data of a study of metastatic and nonmetastatic thyroid tumors. Ahead of thyroid surgery, no patient had received treatment of any kind. The germline CDR1 and CDR2 sequences are SGHRS and YFSETQ. The CDR3 length is 15 residues. As to this clone: The junction differs from germline at one of its ends, possibly a read error.

TCRdb re-clonotyped the PCR reads via MiXCR. The repertoire holds under 75,000 clones, with more than 15% as singletons. J is TRBJ1-6 and V is TRBV5-1; 8 bases line up with TRBD1. The clonotype was recovered from a female donor with papillary thyroid cancer or a benign thyroid nodule (not recorded which). Some clones in this sample may be carry-over from other donors' samples. Sequences were obtained from blood. The CDR3 DNA sequence: TGCGCCAGCAGCGAAGGACAGGGTATAATTTCACCACTCCACTTT. This gives the protein CASSEGQGIISPLHF. Using reference TRBV5-1 and TRBJ1-6 for the parts outside the CDR3, the full variable domain is KAGVTQTPRYLIKTRGQQVTLSCSPISGHRSVSWYQQTPGQGLQFLFEYFSETQRNKGNFPGRFSGRQFSNSRSEMNVSTLELGDSALYLCASSEGQGIISPLHFGNGTRLTVT.